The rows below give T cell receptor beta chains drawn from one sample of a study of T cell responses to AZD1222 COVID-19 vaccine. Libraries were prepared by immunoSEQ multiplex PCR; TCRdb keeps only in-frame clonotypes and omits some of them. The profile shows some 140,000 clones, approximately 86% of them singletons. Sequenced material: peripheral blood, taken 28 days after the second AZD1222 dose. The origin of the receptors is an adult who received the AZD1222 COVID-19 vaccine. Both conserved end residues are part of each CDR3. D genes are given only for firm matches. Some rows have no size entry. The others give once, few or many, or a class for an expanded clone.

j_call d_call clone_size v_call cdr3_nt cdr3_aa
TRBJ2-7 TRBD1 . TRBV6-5 TGTGCCAGCAGCCTGACAGGGTTTGGGCACGAGCAGTACTTC CASSLTGFGHEQYF
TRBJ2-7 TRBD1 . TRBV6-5 TGTGCCAGCACCTCGACAGGGGTGGACGAGCAGTACTTC CASTSTGVDEQYF
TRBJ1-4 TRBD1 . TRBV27 TGTGCCAGCAGGAAACACGGGACAGGAATTGAAAAACTGTTTTTT CASRKHGTGIEKLFF
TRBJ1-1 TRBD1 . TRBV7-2 TGTGCCAGCAGCTCGCAGGGGGCCCCTGAAGCTTTCTTT CASSSQGAPEAFF
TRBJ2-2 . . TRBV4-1 TGCGCCAGCAGCCGGGGCAGCAACACCGGGGAGCTGTTTTTT CASSRGSNTGELFF
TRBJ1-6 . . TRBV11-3 TGTGCCAGCAGCTTGGTGAGGTCACCCCTCCACTTT CASSLVRSPLHF
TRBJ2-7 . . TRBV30 TGTGCCTGGAATTCCAGGGTGGGATACGAGCAGTACTTC CAWNSRVGYEQYF
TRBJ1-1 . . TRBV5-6 TGTGCCAGCAGCCCACAAGGAACCTCCGTAATCTTT CASSPQGTSVIF
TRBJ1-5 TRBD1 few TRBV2 TGTGCCAGCAGAGGACAGGGTTTACAGCCCCAGCATTTT CASRGQGLQPQHF
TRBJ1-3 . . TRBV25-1 TGTGCCAGCAGTGTCACTGGGGGCTCTGGAAACACCATATATTTT CASSVTGGSGNTIYF
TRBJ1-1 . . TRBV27 TGTGCCAGCAGTTTGTTGGGCAGTCCGAACACTGAAGCTTTCTTT CASSLLGSPNTEAFF
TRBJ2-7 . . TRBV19 TGTGCCAGTAGTAGAAGAGAGGGGACCTACGAGCAGTACTTC CASSRREGTYEQYF
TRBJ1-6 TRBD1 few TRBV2 TGTGCCAGCCAGGGGGCTGGATCACCCCTCCACTTT CASQGAGSPLHF
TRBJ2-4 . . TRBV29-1 TGCAGCGTCGGGGACCAGGCAAACATTCAGTACTTC CSVGDQANIQYF
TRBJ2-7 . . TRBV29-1 TGCAGCGTTGAGGTTAACTCAGGGGCCGAGCAGTACTTC CSVEVNSGAEQYF
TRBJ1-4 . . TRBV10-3 TGTGCCACCAGGACTTCCGAGGCTGAAAAACTGTTTTTT CATRTSEAEKLFF
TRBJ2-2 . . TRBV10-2 TGCGCCAGCAATTTGGGGACCATGGGGACCGGGGAGCTGTTTTTT CASNLGTMGTGELFF
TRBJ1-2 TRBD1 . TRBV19 TGTGCCAGTAGTAACCGGACAGGGTCTGGCTACACCTTC CASSNRTGSGYTF
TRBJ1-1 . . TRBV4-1 TGCGCCAGCAGCCAAGAACTCCGGACCGAAGCTTTCTTT CASSQELRTEAFF
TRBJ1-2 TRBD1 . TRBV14 TGTGCCAGCAGCCGGAGGGGACAGACATACTATGGCTACACCTTC CASSRRGQTYYGYTF
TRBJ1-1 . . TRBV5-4 TGTGCCAGCAGCCCCGGAGGGAGGATGAACACTGAAGCTTTCTTT CASSPGGRMNTEAFF
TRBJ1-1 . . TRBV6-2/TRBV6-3 TGTGCCAGCAGCCCCGGGGGAACTGAAGCTTTCTTT CASSPGGTEAFF
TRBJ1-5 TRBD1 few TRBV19 TGTGCCAGTAGTTTCCGGACAGGGGCTCGTAGCAATCAGCCCCAGCATTTT CASSFRTGARSNQPQHF
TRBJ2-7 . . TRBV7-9 TGTGCCAGCAGCTTAGACTTTGGAACCTACGAGCAGTACTTC CASSLDFGTYEQYF
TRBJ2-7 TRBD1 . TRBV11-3 TGTGCCAGCAGGGTTCGGGGACAGGGGGGAGGCGAGCAGTACTTC CASRVRGQGGGEQYF
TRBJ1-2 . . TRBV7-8 TGTGCCAGCAGCTTAGAGCTAGGCGAGGTTGGCTACACCTTC CASSLELGEVGYTF
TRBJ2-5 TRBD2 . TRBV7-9 TGTGCCAGCAGCTTCGATCTAGCGGGCATCCAAGAGACCCAGTACTTC CASSFDLAGIQETQYF